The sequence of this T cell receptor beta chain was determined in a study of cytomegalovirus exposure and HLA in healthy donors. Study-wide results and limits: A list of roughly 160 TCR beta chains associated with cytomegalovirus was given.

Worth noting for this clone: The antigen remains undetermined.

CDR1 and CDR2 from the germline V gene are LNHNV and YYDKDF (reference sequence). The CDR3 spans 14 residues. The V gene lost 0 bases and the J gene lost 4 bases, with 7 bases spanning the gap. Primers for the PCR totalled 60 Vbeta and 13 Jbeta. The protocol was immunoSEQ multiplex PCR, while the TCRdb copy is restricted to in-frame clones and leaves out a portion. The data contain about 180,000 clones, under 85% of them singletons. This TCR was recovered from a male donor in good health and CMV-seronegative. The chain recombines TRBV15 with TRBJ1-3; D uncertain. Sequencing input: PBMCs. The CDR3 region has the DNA TGTGCCACCAGCAGAGATCCCGTAGGAAACACCATATATTTT. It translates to CATSRDPVGNTIYF.